The 25 T cell receptor beta chains reported below all come from one sample, sequenced in a study of molecular identifiers for immune sequencing clone quantification. TCRdb re-called the PCR reads through MiXCR, storing one row per CDR3 protein. The sample consists of approximately 97,000 distinct CDR3 sequences, roughly 24% of them appearing once. Sequencing was carried out using naive CD8+ T cells from blood, with Jurkat cell RNA spiked in. The subset here: FACS-sorted CD8+CD4-CCR7+CD45RA+ naive T cells. The receptors were sampled from a human donor in good health. Some libraries in this study had Jurkat cell RNA spiked in.

The chain uses TRBV19 and TRBJ1-1; D unclear. Germline V gives CDR1 LNHDA, CDR2 SQIVND (reference sequence). The V gene lost 0 bases and the J gene lost 3 bases, with 5 bases spanning the gap. The CDR3 sequence is 13 residues long. The CDR3 region is CASSIDAYTEAFF. CDR3 sequence (DNA): TGTGCCAGTAGTATAGATGCGTACACTGAAGCTTTCTTT.

In the case of this clonotype: One end of the junction varies from germline; a read error may be responsible. CDR3 nucleotide sequence: TGTGCCCGCAGTTTGGTGCCGGGGGTGGAGCCCCAGCATTTT. This encodes CARSLVPGVEPQHF. The V gene is TRBV27, the J gene TRBJ1-5, with D possibly TRBD1 on 5 matching bases. CDR1 and CDR2 from the germline V gene are MNHEY and SMNVEV (reference sequence). The CDR3 contains 14 residues.

As to this clonotype: This clone may be a read error of a much larger clone one base away. V usage is TRBV30 and J usage is TRBJ2-7; D remains unclear. In germline, CDR1 is GTSNPN, CDR2 SVGIG (reference sequence). The CDR3 has 13 amino acids. CDR3 nucleotide sequence: TGTGCCTGGAGTTACAGCAGCTCCTACGGGCAGTACTTC. This translates into CAWSYSSSYGQYF.

On this clonotype: A read error is possible here, since a much larger clone lies one base away. The rearrangement joins TRBV27 to TRBJ2-7; the D is unclear. Germline lookup yields CDR1 MNHEY and CDR2 SMNVEV (reference sequence). The CDR3 sequence is 15 residues long. In DNA form, the CDR3 reads TGTGTCAGCAGTCAAAATGGATACGGTATCTACGAGCAGTACTTC. This sequence encodes CVSSQNGYGIYEQYF.

This clonotype was recorded many times. The chain links TRBV12-3 or TRBV12-4 to TRBJ2-5; D may be TRBD1 (6 bases). The CDR3 totals 14 residues. Trimming took 7 bases from V and 3 from J, leaving 15 bases between them. CDR3 residues: CASTQEDREETQYF. The CDR3 region has the DNA TGTGCCAGCACCCAAGAGGACAGAGAAGAGACCCAGTACTTC.

This clonotype appeared many times. V usage is TRBV5-1 and J usage is TRBJ2-7, with 9 bases identical to TRBD1. The CDR3 extends over 14 amino acids. The ends lost 4 bases at V and 3 bases at J; junction bases unmatched: 5. The germline V gene has CDR1 SGHRS and CDR2 YFSETQ. CDR3 nucleotides: TGCGCCAGCAGCGCCCGGGACAGGGACTACGAGCAGTACTTC. Its protein is CASSARDRDYEQYF.

This clonotype was seen more than once but under ten times. The chain employs TRBV14 and TRBJ2-7, with D unresolved. The germline V and J ends were trimmed by 0 bases and 3 bases, with 9 bases remaining between them. Per the germline V gene, CDR1 is SGHDN and CDR2 is FVKESK. The CDR3 consists of 14 residues. CDR3 nucleotide sequence: TGTGCCAGCAGCCAAGATCAGAACTTCTACGAGCAGTACTTC. Residues: CASSQDQNFYEQYF.

This clonotype appeared many times. The V call is TRBV7-6, the J call TRBJ2-5; D gene uncertain. The V end was cut by 3 bases, the J end by 1 base, with 6 bases between. Germline V gene sequence: CDR1 SGHVS, CDR2 FNYEAQ. The CDR3 loop spans 13 amino acids. The CDR3 is CASSLRPQETQYF. CDR3 in DNA: TGTGCCAGCAGCTTGCGCCCCCAAGAGACCCAGTACTTC.

This clonotype was seen ten or more times. The chain has TRBV7-9 and TRBJ1-5; a possible D gene is TRBD1 (5 bases). CDR1 SEHNR and CDR2 FQNEAQ come from the germline V gene (reference sequence). Trimming left V 2 bases short and J 0 bases short, with 8 bases between. This CDR3 has 15 residues. CDR3 sequence (DNA): TGTGCCAGCAGCTTAACAGGAACTAGCAATCAGCCCCAGCATTTT. Its protein product is CASSLTGTSNQPQHF.

As to this clonotype: A much larger clone is a single base away; this may be a read error. The V and J genes are TRBV27 and TRBJ2-7; the match to TRBD1 covers 7 bases. CDR1 MNHEY and CDR2 SMNVEV come from the germline V gene (reference sequence). J was trimmed by 4 bases and V by 7 bases; bases with no gene match: 10. The CDR3 covers 14 residues. The CDR3 DNA reads as TGTGCCAGCAAAGTACAGACAGGGTGGTACGAGCAGTACTTC. Its translation: CASKVQTGWYEQYF.

This clonotype was detected ten times or more. The chain uses TRBV28 and TRBJ2-3; D not certain. Germline V gene lookup returns CDR1 MDHEN and CDR2 SYDVKM. This CDR3 has 15 residues. Trimming took 7 bases from V and 3 from J, leaving 17 bases between them. In DNA form, the CDR3 reads TGTGCCAGCATCAAAGCAAGGCTAGGGACAGATACGCAGTATTTT. Its protein is CASIKARLGTDTQYF. The full variable domain, its missing parts supplied by reference TRBV28 and TRBJ2-3, is DVKVTQSSRYLVKRTGEKVFLECVQDMDHENMFWYRQDPGLGLRLIYFSYDVKMKEKGDIPEGYSVSREKKERFSLILESASTNQTSMYLCASIKARLGTDTQYFGPGTRLTVL.

Concerning this clonotype: A much larger clone sits a single nucleotide away, making a read error possible. This rearrangement joins TRBV4-1 to TRBJ2-1; tentative D call: TRBD1 (7 bases). Per germline, CDR1 MGHRA and CDR2 YSYEKL. This CDR3 contains 16 residues. The CDR3 DNA is TGCGCCAGCACCCCGGGGGCGACAGGGTACGTCAATGAGCAGTCCTTC. Translation: CASTPGATGYVNEQSF.

The J gene is TRBJ1-1, the V gene TRBV6-6; D remains ambiguous. The CDR3 has 13 residues. Germline CDR1 MNHNY, CDR2 SVGAGI (reference sequence). V gave up 7 bases and J gave up 1 base, with 10 bases separating them. The CDR3 protein is CASNPSRNTEAFF. The CDR3 bases are TGTGCCAGCAACCCCTCCCGGAACACTGAAGCTTTCTTT.

This clonotype was picked up many times. The J gene is TRBJ1-1, the V gene TRBV28; a possible D gene is TRBD1 (5 bases). The CDR3 is 17 amino acids. Trimming took 1 base from V and 5 from J, leaving 20 bases between them. Germline CDR1 is MDHEN and CDR2 is SYDVKM. This CDR3 reads CASSLLSGFGRGTEAFF. The CDR3 DNA is TGTGCCAGCAGTTTATTATCAGGGTTCGGTCGAGGAACTGAAGCTTTCTTT.

The chain couples TRBV12-3 or TRBV12-4 to TRBJ1-5, with D possibly TRBD1 on 6 matching bases. V was clipped by 8 bases and J by 7 bases, with 15 bases between them. This CDR3 contains 13 residues. Here the CDR3 reads CASSVGGGQPQHF. CDR3 nucleotide sequence: TGTGCCAGCTCCGTAGGGGGGGGACAGCCCCAGCATTTT.

This clonotype appeared many times. The chain combines TRBV28 with TRBJ2-3; D remains unclear. Germline CDR1 is MDHEN and CDR2 is SYDVKM. CDR3 size: 12 residues. V shed 3 bases and J shed 5 bases, with 6 bases lying between them. CDR3 in amino acids: CASSFPVDTQYF. The CDR3, as DNA: TGTGCCAGCAGTTTCCCCGTAGATACGCAGTATTTT.

This clonotype came up many times. V and J are TRBV20-1 and TRBJ2-7, with no clear D. The CDR3 is 13 amino acids. Trimming removed 0 bases from V and 1 base from J, with 7 bases in between. Germline CDR1 DFQATT, CDR2 SNEGSKA (reference sequence). CDR3 nucleotides: TGCAGTGCTAGAGACCCATCGTCCTACGAGCAGTACTTC. It specifies CSARDPSSYEQYF.

This clonotype showed up many times. The gene calls are TRBV7-6 and TRBJ2-5; 8 bases match TRBD2. Germline V gene data show CDR1 as SGHVS and CDR2 as FNYEAQ. The V segment lost 5 bases and the J segment 3 bases; nucleotides outside the gene matches: 5. The length of the CDR3 is 14 residues. In DNA, the CDR3 is TGTGCCAGCAGCCTTAGCGGGAACGAAGAGACCCAGTACTTC. Its protein is CASSLSGNEETQYF.

Turning to this clonotype: A much larger clone differs by one base, so this may be a read error. The V call is TRBV7-9, the J call TRBJ1-1; no firm D call. The CDR3 sequence is 12 residues long. The germline V gene encodes CDR1 SEHNR and CDR2 FQNEAQ (reference sequence). V dropped 4 bases and J dropped 6 bases, with 9 bases sitting between them. The DNA for the CDR3 is TGTGCCAGCAGCTCGCTCGACGCTGAAGCTTTCTTT. Translated: CASSSLDAEAFF.

The CDR3 DNA sequence: TGTGCCAGCAGCATAGCGAGTGTACTAGCGGGATACAATGAACAATTCTTC. It encodes CASSIASVLAGYNEQFF. The chain is built from TRBV9 and TRBJ2-1; 10 nucleotides match TRBD2. Per the germline V gene, CDR1 is SGDLS and CDR2 is YYNGEE. The CDR3 extends over 17 amino acids. J lost 16 bases, V lost 4 bases, and 23 bases had no gene match.

Details on this clonotype: Possible read error: a much larger clone is one base away. The chain recombines TRBV7-9 with TRBJ2-7; the D gene is possibly TRBD2 (5 bases). Germline-derived CDR1 and CDR2 are SEHNR and FQNEAQ (reference sequence). This CDR3 region has 14 residues. The CDR3 here is CASSLSGELYEQDF. CDR3 nucleotides: TGTGCCAGCAGCTTGTCCGGGGAACTCTACGAGCAGGACTTC.

This clonotype occurred many times. V usage is TRBV6-2 or TRBV6-3 and J usage is TRBJ1-1; D might be TRBD1 (5 bases). Trimming removed 8 bases from V and 0 bases from J, with 10 bases in between. The CDR3 sequence is 13 residues long. CDR1 and CDR2 from the germline V gene are MNHEY and SVGEGT. The CDR3 DNA sequence: TGTGCCAGCCTGGGACGGATGAACACTGAAGCTTTCTTT. This translates into CASLGRMNTEAFF.

The J gene is TRBJ2-7, the V gene TRBV27, with 9 bases fitting TRBD1. V shed 5 bases and J 2 bases; nucleotides not matched to a gene: 4. This CDR3 contains 14 residues. CDR1 and CDR2 (germline): MNHEY, SMNVEV (reference sequence). For the CDR3, the DNA is TGTGCCAGCAGTACCAGACAGGGGGCCTACGAGCAGTACTTC. As protein: CASSTRQGAYEQYF.

This clonotype was counted at least ten times. This chain joins TRBV9 and TRBJ1-1, with TRBD1 as a possible D gene (6 bases). V dropped 0 bases and J dropped 4 bases, with 10 bases sitting between them. The CDR3 runs 14 residues. The germline V gene has CDR1 SGDLS and CDR2 YYNGEE. The CDR3 nucleotides are TGTGCCAGCAGCGTAGCTGAGGGGGGCACTGAAGCTTTCTTT. Its protein product is CASSVAEGGTEAFF.

A note on this clonotype: Possible read error: a much larger clone is one base away. The V gene is TRBV20-1, the J gene TRBJ2-3, with D perhaps matching TRBD1 (6 bases). The CDR3 consists of 14 residues. V lost 6 bases to trimming and J lost 1 base, with 14 bases between them. CDR1 is DFQATT and CDR2 is SNEGSKA in the germline V gene (reference sequence). CDR3 protein: CSAGTSAGTDTQYF. CDR3 sequence (DNA): TGCAGTGCGGGGACATCAGCTGGCACAGATACGCAGTATTTT.